This T cell receptor (beta chain) is drawn from a study of shared clonotypes between healthy human individuals. About the study: Each donor had three CD4 naive, three CD4 memory, two CD8 naive and one CD8 memory plate. Regarding the study as a whole: Large sequencing depth failed to make sorted-subset sequencing complete, rarefaction showed. Generally, naive subsets (rather than memory subsets) showed larger estimated richness.

All participating donors were Caucasian adults from Nashville, Tennessee. Note on this clone: Antigen unknown.

V gave up 7 bases and J gave up 0 bases, with 13 bases separating them. The CDR3 covers 16 residues. Per germline, CDR1 MNHEY and CDR2 SMNVEV (reference sequence). The method was immunoSEQ multiplex PCR; TCRdb's version includes in-frame clones alone and lacks a portion of them. The repertoire includes 2 million to 2.5 million clones, about 94% of them detected once, and around 0.13% sits in the top ten. This sequence originates from a man aged 18 to 30 in good health. V is TRBV27 and J is TRBJ2-6, with D possibly being TRBD1 or TRBD2 (5 bases each). The sequencing sample was made of naive CD4+ T cells sorted from blood. Noted subset: CD45RA+ positively selected. The CDR3 nucleotides read TGTGCCAGCACAAGGTGGGGGTCCTCTGGGGCCAACGTCCTGACTTTC. Its protein is CASTRWGSSGANVLTF.